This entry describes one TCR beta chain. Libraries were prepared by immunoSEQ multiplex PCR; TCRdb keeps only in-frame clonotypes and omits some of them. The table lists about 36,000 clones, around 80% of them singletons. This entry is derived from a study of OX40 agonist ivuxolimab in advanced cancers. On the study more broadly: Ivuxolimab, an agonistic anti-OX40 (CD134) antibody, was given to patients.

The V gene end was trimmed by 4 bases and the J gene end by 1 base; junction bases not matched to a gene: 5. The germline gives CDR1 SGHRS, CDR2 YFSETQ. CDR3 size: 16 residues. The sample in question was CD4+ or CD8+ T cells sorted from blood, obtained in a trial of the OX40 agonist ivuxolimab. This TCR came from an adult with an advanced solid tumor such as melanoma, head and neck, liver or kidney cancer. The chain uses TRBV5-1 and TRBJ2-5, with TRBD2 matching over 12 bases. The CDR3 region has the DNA TGCGCCAGCAGCACCACTAGCGGGAGGCCCCAAGAGACCCAGTACTTC. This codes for CASSTTSGRPQETQYF.